The 22 T cell receptor beta chains reported below all come from one sample, sequenced in a study of blood T cells in healthy people across ages (dated by TCRdb to between 2015 and 2017). To prepare the library, 5' RACE was applied. For sequencing, an Illumina HiSeq 2500 was employed. The second PCR ran for roughly 7 to 12 cycles and used a J-beta primer mix along with a sample-barcoded 5' primer. TCRdb's own reprocessing of the public reads used fastp at Q25 and MiXCR and kept productive beta chains. Every entry covers one CDR3 protein and lists the most common genes and DNA from its rows. The sample yields about 780,000 distinct CDR3 sequences; roughly 46% were counted once. The biggest ten clones account for 15% to 20% of the sample. Sequencing used blood. The receptors were gathered from a man at least 80 years old in good health.

V and J are TRBV7-2 and TRBJ2-7; 14 bases align to TRBD2. This CDR3 has 16 amino acids. Germline CDR1 is SGHTA and CDR2 is FQGNSA. The J segment lost 5 bases and the V segment lost 5 bases, leaving 8 bases of the junction unmatched. CDR3 sequence (DNA): TGTGCCAGCAGCCTCCGGACTAGCGGGAGGATCCACGAGCAGTACTTC. This encodes CASSLRTSGRIHEQYF.

The chain recombines TRBV4-2 with TRBJ2-1, with 8 bases aligning to TRBD1. Germline V gives CDR1 LGHNA, CDR2 YNFKEQ. V shed 2 bases and J 6 bases; nucleotides not matched to a gene: 3. The CDR3 runs to 14 residues. The CDR3 DNA is TGTGCCAGCAGCCAACGCGGACAGGGCAATGAGCAGTTCTTC. Protein sequence: CASSQRGQGNEQFF.

V and J are TRBV5-1 and TRBJ1-4, with a possible D match to TRBD1 (5 bases). Germline CDR1 is SGHRS and CDR2 is YFSETQ. V was pared by 4 bases and J by 8 bases, with 15 bases between. The CDR3 length is 14 residues. The CDR3 DNA follows: TGCGCCAGCAGCGTAGCAGGGTTAGAAGAAAAACTGTTTTTT. As protein: CASSVAGLEEKLFF.

Comments on this clonotype: This may come from a read error, since a much larger clone is one base off. In nucleotides, the CDR3 is TGCGCCAGCAGCCAAGATTCCAAAACGTACTATGGCTACACCTTC. This translates into CASSQDSKTYYGYTF. The chain links TRBV4-1 to TRBJ1-2, with no clear D. V lost 0 bases and J lost 3, with 11 bases in between. There are 15 residues in the CDR3. CDR1 and CDR2 from the germline V gene are MGHRA and YSYEKL.

V usage is TRBV20-1 and J usage is TRBJ2-7; TRBD1 aligns across 8 bases. This CDR3 is 14 amino acids long. Germline V gene sequence: CDR1 DFQATT, CDR2 SNEGSKA (reference sequence). Germline trimming cut 0 bases from V and 1 base from J; bases unmatched to any gene: 2. CDR3 DNA sequence: TGCAGTGCTAGAGATAGGACAGGGTCCTACGAGCAGTACTTC. It encodes CSARDRTGSYEQYF.

This clonotype was counted a few times. The chain uses TRBV9 and TRBJ1-2; TRBD1 matches 10 bases. In germline, CDR1 is SGDLS, CDR2 YYNGEE. There are 14 residues in the CDR3. V was pared by 0 bases and J by 5 bases, with 1 base of the junction left unmatched. CDR3 DNA sequence: TGTGCCAGCAGCGTAGGACAGGGGGCTTATGGCTACACCTTC. Translation gives CASSVGQGAYGYTF.

This clonotype turned up a few times. The genes are TRBV5-1 and TRBJ2-7; D is undetermined. Trimming removed 0 bases at V and 0 bases at J, with 16 bases between. The CDR3 runs 17 residues. Germline CDR1 and CDR2: SGHRS and YFSETQ. In nucleotides, the CDR3 is TGCGCCAGCAGCTTGGGGCAGCGACCTTCTAGCTCCTACGAGCAGTACTTC. This gives the protein CASSLGQRPSSSYEQYF.

The chain employs TRBV11-3 and TRBJ2-1; possibly TRBD1 for D (6 bases). The CDR3 loop spans 14 amino acids. Germline assignment: CDR1 SGHNT and CDR2 YENEEA. V was clipped by 5 bases and J by 3 bases, with 11 bases between them. The CDR3 DNA reads TGTGCCAGCAGCCCTCGGGACAACTACAATGAGCAGTTCTTC. Its protein is CASSPRDNYNEQFF.

V and J are TRBV27 and TRBJ1-2, with TRBD1 matching 8 bases. CDR3 length: 13 residues. The V and J ends lost 3 bases and 8 bases, in that order; junction bases with no gene match: 5. Germline V gene sequence: CDR1 MNHEY, CDR2 SMNVEV (reference sequence). CDR3 bases: TGTGCCAGCAGTTTCAGTACAGGGGGGGGCTACACCTTC. Amino acid sequence: CASSFSTGGGYTF.

The J gene is TRBJ2-6, the V gene TRBV3-1, with 7 bases matching TRBD2. This CDR3 region has 16 residues. V lost 6 bases to trimming and J lost 8 bases; unmatched junction nucleotides: 13. CDR1 LGHDT and CDR2 YNNKEL come from the germline V gene (reference sequence). As DNA, the CDR3 is TGTGCCAGCAGACCCGACAGTTTGAGCGGGACCAACGTCCTGACTTTC. Its protein product is CASRPDSLSGTNVLTF.

This sequence joins TRBV12-3 or TRBV12-4 and TRBJ1-6; perhaps TRBD1 as D (5 bases). The CDR3 runs 15 residues. V lost 6 bases to trimming and J lost 4 bases, with 13 bases between them. The CDR3 is CASRHSDKYNSPLHF. The DNA of the CDR3 is TGTGCCAGCAGACACTCGGACAAGTATAATTCACCCCTCCACTTT.

There are many counts of this clonotype. The rearrangement joins TRBV29-1 to TRBJ2-1; 7 bases agree with TRBD1. CDR1 is SQVTM, CDR2 ANQGSEA, per germline. The V gene end was trimmed by 4 bases and the J gene end by 6 bases; junction bases not matched to a gene: 0. The CDR3 loop spans 11 amino acids. The CDR3 region has the DNA TGCAGCGTTGCAGGGGGCAATGAGCAGTTCTTC. Protein product: CSVAGGNEQFF.

V is TRBV5-1 and J is TRBJ1-1; D is unclear. The V and J ends lost 3 bases and 1 base respectively, with 13 bases between them. Germline V lookup: CDR1 SGHRS, CDR2 YFSETQ. The CDR3 sequence is 15 residues long. This chain's CDR3 is CASSSGTLGNTEAFF. The CDR3 nucleotides read TGCGCCAGCAGCTCGGGAACCCTGGGGAACACTGAAGCTTTCTTT.

The chain couples TRBV21-1 to TRBJ2-2; the DNA was not compared with TRBD1, the D call given in the table. TRBV21-1 is listed as a pseudogene. The CDR3 has 17 residues. The CDR3 here is CASSKAGQASSTGELFF. The CDR3, as DNA: TGTGCCAGCAGCAAAGCCGGACAGGCGAGTTCCACCGGGGAGCTGTTTTTT.

A word on this clonotype: One end of the junction is discordant with germline, which a read error may explain. This chain links TRBV5-6 with TRBJ2-1; D gene unclear. The CDR3 has 15 residues. Germline loops: CDR1 SGHDT, CDR2 YYEEEE. CDR3 sequence: CASSSRSVSYNEQLF. CDR3 bases: TGTGCCAGCAGCTCGAGGTCGGTCTCCTACAATGAGCAGCTCTTC.

This clonotype was seen a handful of times. CDR3 sequence: CASSPGWGLAGGEQFF. CDR3 coding DNA: TGTGCCAGCAGCCCCGGGTGGGGACTAGCGGGAGGCGAGCAGTTCTTC. The chain employs TRBV9 and TRBJ2-1; 15 nucleotides align to TRBD2. The CDR3 is made up of 16 amino acids. V shed 4 bases, J shed 10 bases, and the junction held 9 bases outside the gene matches. Germline CDR1 is SGDLS and CDR2 is YYNGEE. Supplemented by reference TRBV9 and TRBJ2-1, the full variable domain reads DSGVTQTPKHLITATGQRVTLRCSPRSGDLSVYWYQQSLDQGLQFLIQYYNGEERAKGNILERFSAQQFPDLHSELNLSSLELGDSALYFCASSPGWGLAGGEQFFGPGTRLTVL.

With regard to this clonotype: Sequence at one end of the junction differs from germline and may be a read error. J is TRBJ2-4 and V is TRBV6-5; D might be TRBD1 (6 bases). Germline V CDR1 and CDR2: MNHEY, SVGAGI. The CDR3 is made up of 15 amino acids. CDR3 region: CVSSSGTLTKTIQYF. In DNA, the CDR3 is TGTGTCAGCAGCTCCGGGACACTCACCAAAACCATTCAGTACTTC.

This clonotype has a handful of counts. The chain has TRBV29-1 and TRBJ1-4, with D unresolved. V lost 4 bases to trimming and J lost 4 bases, with 4 bases between them. CDR1 and CDR2 from the germline V gene are SQVTM and ANQGSEA. This CDR3 has 11 residues. Here the CDR3 reads CSVGVNEKLFF. The CDR3 region has the DNA TGCAGCGTTGGCGTTAATGAAAAACTGTTTTTT.

Comments on this clonotype: A read error may explain this, as a much larger clone is one base away. The CDR3 sequence is CASSRRCTDTQYF. CDR3 in DNA: TGTGCCAGCAGCCGAAGGTGCACAGATACGCAGTATTTT. The chain combines TRBV7-2 with TRBJ2-3; no clear D gene. Trimming shortened V by 5 bases and J by 1 base, and 7 bases separated the two germline ends. The CDR3 consists of 13 residues. The germline CDR1 and CDR2 sequences are SGHTA and FQGNSA.

The table lists this clonotype with a few counts. This sequence joins TRBV7-3 and TRBJ2-7, with a possible D match to TRBD2 (5 bases). Trimming took 5 bases from V and 0 from J, leaving 11 bases between them. The CDR3 sequence is 14 residues long. CDR1 is SGHTA and CDR2 is FQGTGA in the germline V gene. CDR3 nucleotides: TGTGCCAGCAGCCTACAGCGGAACTCCTACGAGCAGTACTTC. Amino acid sequence: CASSLQRNSYEQYF.

The CDR3 DNA follows: TGTGCCAGCAGCAAAGGAGGTATCCCCATAGGCGTAGGCTCCTACGAGCAGTACTTC. This gives the protein CASSKGGIPIGVGSYEQYF. This chain links TRBV21-1 with TRBJ2-7. TRBV21-1 is flagged as a pseudogene. This CDR3 is 19 amino acids long.

Regarding this clonotype: One end of the junction varies from germline; a read error may be responsible. The chain links TRBV11-2 to TRBJ1-5; D unclear. The CDR3 covers 13 residues. Germline V gives CDR1 SGHAT, CDR2 FQNNGV. The CDR3 loop reads CASSLAVARPQHF. CDR3 coding DNA: TGCGCCAGCAGCTTAGCGGTTGCTCGGCCCCAGCATTTT. Based on the CDR3 plus reference TRBV11-2 and TRBJ1-5, the full variable domain is EAGVAQSPRYKIIEKRQSVAFWCNPISGHATLYWYQQILGQGPKLLIQFQNNGVVDDSQLPKDRFSAERLKGVDSTLKIQPAKLEDSAVYLCASSLAVARPQHFGDGTRLSIL.